The entry below describes one T cell receptor (beta chain). Its target is unknown. The data stem from a study of radiation and T cells in renal cell carcinoma. Whole-study results and caveats: Pretreatment tumor biopsies were lacking, so baseline clonotypes are unknown.

The assay was immunoSEQ multiplex PCR, and TCRdb's table has in-frame clones only and misses some. The sample contains about 150,000 clones, 65% to 90% of which appear only once. As for time point: blood 4 weeks post-SBRT, at nephrectomy. Sample treatment: 15 Gy SBRT to primary tumor, nephrectomy 4 weeks later. Nephrectomy followed 15 Gy stereotactic body radiation by 4 weeks. Radiation-treated patients gave blood at baseline, week 2 and week 4. This renal cell carcinoma was of the clear cell type. This CDR3 region has 16 residues. V was trimmed by 2 bases and J by 0 bases, leaving 12 bases between them. Germline CDR1 SGDLS, CDR2 YYNGEE.

The genes are TRBV9 and TRBJ1-3; D remains ambiguous. Sequenced material: blood, taken from a patient whose treatment included radiotherapy and nephrectomy. The source is a woman between 45 and 60 years old with renal cell carcinoma. The CDR3 sequence: CASSVGSSSSGNTIYF. DNA for the CDR3: TGTGCCAGCAGCGTGGGCAGCTCATCCTCTGGAAACACCATATATTTT.